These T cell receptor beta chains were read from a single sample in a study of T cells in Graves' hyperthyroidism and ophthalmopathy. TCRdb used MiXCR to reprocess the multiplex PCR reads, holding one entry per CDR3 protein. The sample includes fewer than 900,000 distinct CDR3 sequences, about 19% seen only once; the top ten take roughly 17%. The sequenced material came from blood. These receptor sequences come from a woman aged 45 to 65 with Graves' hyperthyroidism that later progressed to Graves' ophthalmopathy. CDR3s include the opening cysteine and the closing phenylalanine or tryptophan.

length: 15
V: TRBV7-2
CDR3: CASIRVRSSYNEQFF

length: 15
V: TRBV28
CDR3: CASSLYPDRNYGYTF

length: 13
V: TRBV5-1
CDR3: CASRLDRAYEQYF

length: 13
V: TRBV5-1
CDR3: CASSLWGADTQYF

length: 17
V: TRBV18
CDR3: CASSPYRDKEPKNIQYF

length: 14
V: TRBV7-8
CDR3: CASSVVGLGNEQFF

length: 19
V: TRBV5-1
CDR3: CASSSRVDWGTALGDTQYF

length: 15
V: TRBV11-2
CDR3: CASSSSRGPNTEAFF

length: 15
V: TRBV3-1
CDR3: CASSPRQGAVEKLFF

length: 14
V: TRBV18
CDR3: CASSPLGVETEAFF

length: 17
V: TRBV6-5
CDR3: CASSYYTTGISYNEQFF

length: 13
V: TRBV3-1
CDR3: CASSQTPNTEAFF

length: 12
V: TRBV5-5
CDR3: CASSQTGNEQFF

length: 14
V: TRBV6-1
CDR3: CASRPAGNYNEQFF